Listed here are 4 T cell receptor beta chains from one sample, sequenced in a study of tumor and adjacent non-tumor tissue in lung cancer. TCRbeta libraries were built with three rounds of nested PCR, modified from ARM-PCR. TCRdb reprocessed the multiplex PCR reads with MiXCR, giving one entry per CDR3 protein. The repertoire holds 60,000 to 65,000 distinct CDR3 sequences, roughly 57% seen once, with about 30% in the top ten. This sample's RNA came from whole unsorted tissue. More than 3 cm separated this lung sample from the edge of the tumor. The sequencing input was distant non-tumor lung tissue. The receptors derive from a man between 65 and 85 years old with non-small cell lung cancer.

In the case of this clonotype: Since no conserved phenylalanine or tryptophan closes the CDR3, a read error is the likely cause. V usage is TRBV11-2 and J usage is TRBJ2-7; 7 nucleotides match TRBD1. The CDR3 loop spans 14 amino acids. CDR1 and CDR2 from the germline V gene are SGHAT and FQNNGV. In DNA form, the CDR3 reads TGTGTCAGCAGCGAGGGGGACAGAAACTGCGAGCAGTACTTA. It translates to CVSSEGDRNCEQYL.

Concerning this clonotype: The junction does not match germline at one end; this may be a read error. CDR3 DNA: TGTGCCAGCGGTGATTCACAGGGTTCAGACACCGGGGAACTGTTTTTT. Protein: CASGDSQGSDTGELFF. V and J are TRBV6-1 and TRBJ2-2, with D possibly TRBD1 on 6 matching bases. The V gene's germline CDR1 is MNHNS and CDR2 SASEGT. The CDR3 extends over 16 amino acids.

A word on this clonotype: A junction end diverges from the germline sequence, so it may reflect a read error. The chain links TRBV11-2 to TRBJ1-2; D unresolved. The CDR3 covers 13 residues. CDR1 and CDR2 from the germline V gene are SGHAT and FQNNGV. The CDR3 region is CASSLAGWYGYMF. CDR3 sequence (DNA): TGTGCCAGCAGCTTAGCTGGATGGTATGGCTACATGTTC. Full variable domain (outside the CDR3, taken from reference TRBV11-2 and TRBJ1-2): EAGVAQSPRYKIIEKRQSVAFWCNPISGHATLYWYQQILGQGPKLLIQFQNNGVVDDSQLPKDRFSAERLKGVDSTLKIQPAKLEDSAVYLCASSLAGWYGYMFGSGTRLTVV.

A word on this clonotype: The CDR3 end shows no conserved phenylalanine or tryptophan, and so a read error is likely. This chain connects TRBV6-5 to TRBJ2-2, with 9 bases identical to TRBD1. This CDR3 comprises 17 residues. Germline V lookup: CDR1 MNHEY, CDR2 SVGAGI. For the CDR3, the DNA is TGTGCTAGCAGATTTTCCGGGACAGGGATGTATGCCGGGGAGCTGTTTCTT. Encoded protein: CASRFSGTGMYAGELFL.